This T cell receptor (beta chain) was profiled in a study of shared clonotypes between healthy human individuals. General study results and limits: Non-shared clonotypes had lower generation probabilities than clonotypes shared by all four sorted-subset donors. Several donors had about 5% of their naive CD4 clonotypes in common.

A word on this clone: The antigen is undetermined. The sample contains more than one DNA sequence encoding this CDR3.

The naive CD8 population came from CD45RO-negative cells selected for CCR7, without terminally differentiated effector memory CD45RA+ cells. The CDR3 consists of 14 residues. V lost 0 bases, J lost 1 base, and 6 bases lay in between. Germline CDR1 is ENHRY and CDR2 is SYGVKD. The method was immunoSEQ multiplex PCR; TCRdb's version includes in-frame clones alone and lacks a portion of them. The repertoire consists of about 700,000 clones, with 92% occurring once and the leading ten covering approximately 24%. The sequencing sample was made of naive CD8+ T cells sorted from blood. The receptor was derived from a man under 40 in good health. This sequence joins TRBV10-3 and TRBJ1-1, with D possibly TRBD1 on 5 matching bases. CDR3 loop: CAISESQGNTEAFF. CDR3 nucleotides: TGTGCCATCAGTGAGTCGCAGGGGAACACTGAAGCTTTCTTT.